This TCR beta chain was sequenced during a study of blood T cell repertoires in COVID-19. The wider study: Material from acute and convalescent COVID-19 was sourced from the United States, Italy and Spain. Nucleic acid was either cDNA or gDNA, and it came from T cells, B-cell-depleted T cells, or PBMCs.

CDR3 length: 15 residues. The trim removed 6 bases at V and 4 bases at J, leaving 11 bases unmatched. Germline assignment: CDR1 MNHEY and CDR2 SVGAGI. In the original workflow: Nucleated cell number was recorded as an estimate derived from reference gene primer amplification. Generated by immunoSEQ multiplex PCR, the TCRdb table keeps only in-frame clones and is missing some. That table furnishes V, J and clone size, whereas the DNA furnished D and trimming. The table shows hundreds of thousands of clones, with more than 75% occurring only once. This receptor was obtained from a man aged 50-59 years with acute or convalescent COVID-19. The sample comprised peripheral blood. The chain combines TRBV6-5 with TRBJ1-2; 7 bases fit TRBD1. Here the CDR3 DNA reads TGTGCCAGCAGCTCCAGAAGGACAGGATTCTATGGCTACACCTTC. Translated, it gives CASSSRRTGFYGYTF.